Presented here are 28 T cell receptor beta chains from one specimen sequenced in a study of blood T cell repertoires in COVID-19 (TCRdb year 2020). To prepare the library, the immunoSEQ multiplex PCR assay was applied. Entries here come from immuneACCESS through TCRdb and include only in-frame sequences with V and J called. Some clones fail to appear in such tables; in the studies checked, an unresolved V gene covers under half of the shortfall, and the cause of the remainder is unknown. The sample table holds a few hundred thousand clones, of which 80% to 90% were seen once. The ten largest clones take up under 2.5% of the sample. Input material: PBMCs or T cells enriched from blood (not recorded which). The receptors were sampled from a man aged 30 to 45 who had recovered from COVID-19.

The chain employs TRBV30 and TRBJ1-2; TRBD1 aligns across 8 bases. This CDR3 region has 14 residues. V lost 2 bases, J lost 7 bases, and 9 bases stayed unmatched. Germline CDR1 reads GTSNPN; CDR2 reads SVGIG (reference sequence). CDR3 nucleotides: TGTGCCTGGAGTCCTGGGCAGGGGGCAAGTGGCTACACCTTC. Encoded protein: CAWSPGQGASGYTF.

This clone occurred a few times. The chain links TRBV9 to TRBJ1-5; TRBD1 might be the D (5 bases). V was cut by 10 bases and J by 3 bases, with 14 bases left in between. Germline V gene lookup returns CDR1 SGDLS and CDR2 YYNGEE. CDR3 length equals 13 residues. The CDR3 DNA reads as TGTGCCTCAAACGGAGGGGACAATCAGCCCCAGCATTTT. Protein: CASNGGDNQPQHF.

The V call is TRBV7-8, the J call TRBJ2-1, with TRBD2 matching over 10 bases. The J segment lost 3 bases and the V segment lost 5 bases, leaving 7 bases of the junction unmatched. From germline, CDR1 is SGHVS and CDR2 FQNEAQ. The length of the CDR3 is 16 residues. CDR3 sequence reads: CASSRSGGPLYNEQFF. DNA for the CDR3: TGTGCCAGCAGCCGTAGCGGGGGGCCTCTCTACAATGAGCAGTTCTTC. The variable domain in full, completed from reference TRBV7-8 and TRBJ2-1, reads GAGVSQSPRYKVAKRGQDVALRCDPISGHVSLFWYQQALGQGPEFLTYFQNEAQLDKSGLPSDRFFAERPEGSVSTLKIQRTQQEDSAVYLCASSRSGGPLYNEQFFGPGTRLTVL.

J is TRBJ1-1 and V is TRBV10-3; D is perhaps TRBD1 (6 bases). Trimming shortened V by 9 bases and J by 0 bases, and 11 bases separated the two germline ends. The germline CDR1 and CDR2 sequences are ENHRY and SYGVKD. The CDR3 sequence is 13 residues long. Here the CDR3 reads CAISGTMNTEAFF. In DNA form, the CDR3 reads TGTGCCATATCCGGGACAATGAACACTGAAGCTTTCTTT.

The chain links TRBV19 to TRBJ1-2; maybe TRBD1 (5 bases). This CDR3 is 13 amino acids long. CDR1 and CDR2 from the germline V gene are LNHDA and SQIVND (reference sequence). Trimming cost V 5 bases and J 8 bases, with 15 bases left between them. DNA for the CDR3: TGTGCCAGTAGTCCCCGACAGAATCTCGGCTACACCTTC. Protein product: CASSPRQNLGYTF.

CDR3 bases: TGTGCCAGCAGCGCCAGGGGGCACACGCAGTATTTT. Amino acids: CASSARGHTQYF. The V call is TRBV11-3, the J call TRBJ2-3; TRBD1 matches at 8 bases. V lost 5 bases and J lost 9; bases outside the gene matches: 4. CDR3 size: 12 residues. Germline V gives CDR1 SGHNT, CDR2 YENEEA. The whole variable domain, filled in from reference TRBV11-3 and TRBJ2-3, reads EAGVVQSPRYKIIEKKQPVAFWCNPISGHNTLYWYLQNLGQGPELLIRYENEEAVDDSQLPKDRFSAERLKGVDSTLKIQPAELGDSAVYLCASSARGHTQYFGPGTRLTVL.

The rearrangement links TRBV7-9 to TRBJ1-2, with 10 bases lining up with TRBD1. The CDR3 spans 16 residues. The V gene's germline CDR1 is SEHNR and CDR2 FQNEAQ (reference sequence). Losses at the gene ends were 4 bases for V and 2 bases for J; bases not matched to a gene: 7. The DNA for the CDR3 is TGTGCCAGCAGCTCAGGGGACAGGGGTTTAAACTATGGCTACACCTTC. This gives the protein CASSSGDRGLNYGYTF.

The chain recombines TRBV5-5 with TRBJ1-3, with a tentative D call TRBD1 (5 bases). Germline CDR1 SGHKS, CDR2 YYEKEE (reference sequence). This CDR3 region has 15 residues. Trimming took 4 bases from V and 2 from J, leaving 13 bases between them. CDR3 region: CASSLEGIAGNTIYF. CDR3 in DNA: TGTGCCAGCAGCCTGGAGGGGATAGCTGGAAACACCATATATTTT.

The chain is built from TRBV11-2 and TRBJ2-7, with TRBD2 as a possible D gene (6 bases). This CDR3 region has 12 residues. Trimming cost V 6 bases and J 7 bases, with 13 bases left between them. CDR1 is SGHAT, CDR2 FQNNGV, per germline. CDR3: CASRRSAGEQYF. As DNA, the CDR3 is TGTGCCAGCAGGCGGTCGGCGGGGGAGCAGTACTTC.

V is TRBV7-9 and J is TRBJ1-1; the D gene is possibly TRBD1 (6 bases). The germline V and J ends were trimmed by 2 bases and 1 base, with 8 bases remaining between them. The CDR3 is 14 amino acids. The germline V gene has CDR1 SEHNR and CDR2 FQNEAQ (reference sequence). Here the CDR3 DNA reads TGTGCCAGCAGCTTAACGGACAGGAACACTGAAGCTTTCTTT. This codes for CASSLTDRNTEAFF.

The genes are TRBV18 and TRBJ2-7, with 8 bases fitting TRBD1. The CDR3 extends over 15 amino acids. The V segment lost 3 bases and the J segment 5 bases; nucleotides outside the gene matches: 9. Germline V gene sequence: CDR1 KGHSH, CDR2 LQKENI. The chain's CDR3 is CASSPVLGQGHEQYF. CDR3 DNA: TGTGCCAGCTCACCGGTCCTAGGACAGGGACACGAGCAGTACTTC.

The V call is TRBV4-1, the J call TRBJ2-3; TRBD2 matches at 13 bases. Germline CDR1 MGHRA, CDR2 YSYEKL. The ends lost 4 bases at V and 3 bases at J; junction bases unmatched: 7. The CDR3 has 17 residues. The CDR3 loop reads CASSRRLAGGRTDTQYF. DNA for the CDR3: TGCGCCAGCAGCCGCCGACTAGCGGGGGGCAGGACAGATACGCAGTATTTT.

This rearrangement joins TRBV6-5 to TRBJ1-2; 9 positions agree with TRBD1. J was trimmed by 3 bases and V by 6 bases; bases with no gene match: 8. The length of the CDR3 is 15 residues. Germline V gives CDR1 MNHEY, CDR2 SVGAGI. CDR3 residues: CASSKYRGQDYGYTF. CDR3 nucleotides: TGTGCCAGCAGCAAATACAGGGGGCAAGACTATGGCTACACCTTC.

The rearrangement uses TRBV11-3 and TRBJ2-2, with 9 bases that match TRBD1. Germline-derived CDR1 and CDR2 are SGHNT and YENEEA. V was clipped by 3 bases and J by 5 bases; unmatched bases: 10. The CDR3 runs 17 residues. The CDR3 spells CASSFRLETGGTGELFF. The CDR3 DNA is TGTGCCAGCAGCTTTAGGTTAGAGACAGGGGGGACCGGGGAGCTGTTTTTT.

This chain connects TRBV7-6 to TRBJ2-7; 10 positions agree with TRBD1. The CDR3 loop spans 15 amino acids. After removal of 5 bases from V and 2 bases from J, the junction contained 6 bases not matched to a gene. CDR1 is SGHVS and CDR2 is FNYEAQ in the germline V gene. CDR3 in DNA: TGTGCCAGCAGCCCCCAGGGACAGGGGCCCTACGAGCAGTACTTC. As protein: CASSPQGQGPYEQYF. Drawing the rest from reference TRBV7-6 and TRBJ2-7, the complete variable domain is GAGVSQSPRYKVTKRGQDVALRCDPISGHVSLYWYRQALGQGPEFLTYFNYEAQQDKSGLPNDRFSAERPEGSISTLTIQRTEQRDSAMYRCASSPQGQGPYEQYFGPGTRLTVT.

CDR3 amino acids: CASSSKPNTEAFF. DNA for the CDR3: TGTGCCAGCAGCTCCAAGCCGAACACTGAAGCTTTCTTT. This rearrangement joins TRBV13 to TRBJ1-1, with no clear D. The germline V and J ends were trimmed by 4 bases and 1 base, with 7 bases remaining between them. CDR1 and CDR2 from the germline V gene are PRHDT and FYEKMQ (reference sequence). The CDR3 length is 13 residues.

This clone was counted a single time. The V and J genes are TRBV5-8 and TRBJ2-5; a weak D match, TRBD1 (6 bases). This CDR3 has 15 amino acids. Germline-derived CDR1 and CDR2 are SGHTS and YDEGEE. Trimming pared 0 bases from V and 5 bases from J, leaving 14 bases between. DNA for the CDR3: TGTGCCAGCAGCTTGGGCCTTACAGGGAAGGAGACCCAGTACTTC. Translating gives CASSLGLTGKETQYF.

The V gene is TRBV18, the J gene TRBJ2-5; 10 bases line up with TRBD2. This CDR3 contains 15 residues. The germline V gene encodes CDR1 KGHSH and CDR2 LQKENI. The V and J ends lost 3 bases and 5 bases, in that order; junction bases with no gene match: 6. The DNA of the CDR3 is TGTGCCAGCTCACCTCCTCTAGCGGGGGTGGAGACCCAGTACTTC. It codes for CASSPPLAGVETQYF.

This clone has only one observation. The V call is TRBV19, the J call TRBJ1-6; D unresolved. V was pared by 4 bases and J by 6 bases, with 16 bases between. Germline lookup yields CDR1 LNHDA and CDR2 SQIVND (reference sequence). The CDR3 is 16 amino acids. In nucleotides, the CDR3 is TGTGCCAGTAGTACTTCCTCCGGGGTAACTAATTCACCCCTCCACTTT. Residues: CASSTSSGVTNSPLHF.

The chain recombines TRBV5-1 with TRBJ1-1; 9 bases fit TRBD1. The length of the CDR3 is 14 residues. Germline CDR1 reads SGHRS; CDR2 reads YFSETQ. Trimming took 4 bases from V and 5 from J; bases not matched to a gene: 6. CDR3 coding DNA: TGCGCCAGCAGCCAGGGGACAGGGAGGACTGAAGCTTTCTTT. Translation: CASSQGTGRTEAFF.

This clone was counted a single time. J is TRBJ1-2 and V is TRBV11-3; 12 bases align to TRBD1. Looked up from germline, CDR1 is SGHNT and CDR2 is YENEEA. The ends lost 4 bases at V and 6 bases at J; junction bases unmatched: 3. This CDR3 comprises 14 residues. The CDR3 bases are TGTGCCAGCAGCTACGGGACAGGGGGCGATGGCTACACCTTC. Translated: CASSYGTGGDGYTF.

The J gene is TRBJ2-1, the V gene TRBV19; 14 bases agree with TRBD2. In germline, CDR1 is LNHDA, CDR2 SQIVND (reference sequence). This CDR3 comprises 19 residues. V was pared by 5 bases and J by 6 bases, with 15 bases of the junction left unmatched. The CDR3: CASSPGLAGAFSPLNEQFF. Written as DNA, the CDR3 is TGTGCCAGTAGTCCGGGACTAGCGGGGGCCTTCTCCCCCCTCAATGAGCAGTTCTTC.

The genes are TRBV4-1 and TRBJ1-2, with 12 bases aligning to TRBD1. CDR1 is MGHRA and CDR2 is YSYEKL in the germline V gene. This CDR3 has 15 amino acids. Trimming at V came to 4 bases and at J to 7 bases, leaving 7 bases not matched to a gene. CDR3 coding DNA: TGCGCCAGCAGCCCAACAGGGACAGGGGGCACTGGCTACACCTTC. This encodes CASSPTGTGGTGYTF.

J is TRBJ2-7 and V is TRBV27, with D possibly being TRBD1 (5 bases). V gave up 11 bases and J gave up 6 bases, with 14 bases separating them. This CDR3 has 11 amino acids. Germline CDR1 MNHEY, CDR2 SMNVEV (reference sequence). The CDR3: CAAKGLGEQYF. The CDR3 DNA is TGTGCCGCGAAGGGGCTAGGCGAGCAGTACTTC.

The chain links TRBV7-2 to TRBJ1-1; no reliable D call. The germline V gene encodes CDR1 SGHTA and CDR2 FQGNSA. The V and J ends lost 4 bases and 8 bases respectively, with 17 bases between them. The CDR3 is made up of 14 amino acids. In nucleotides, the CDR3 is TGTGCCAGCAGCTCCTACGGGATGGTGATCGAAGCTTTCTTT. This translates into CASSSYGMVIEAFF.

The rearrangement links TRBV14 to TRBJ2-3, with 8 bases fitting TRBD1. This CDR3 comprises 15 residues. Germline V gene data show CDR1 as SGHDN and CDR2 as FVKESK. Trimming cost V 4 bases and J 1 base; bases outside gene matches: 4. Here the CDR3 DNA reads TGTGCCAGCAGCCTAGAGGGACAGGGCACAGATACGCAGTATTTT. Its protein is CASSLEGQGTDTQYF. Combining the CDR3 with reference TRBV14 and TRBJ2-3 gives the whole variable domain EAGVTQFPSHSVIEKGQTVTLRCDPISGHDNLYWYRRVMGKEIKFLLHFVKESKQDESGMPNNRFLAERTGGTYSTLKVQPAELEDSGVYFCASSLEGQGTDTQYFGPGTRLTVL.

The table lists this clone with a few counts. V is TRBV20-1 and J is TRBJ1-5, with D uncertain. The CDR3 spans 15 residues. Germline CDR1 reads DFQATT; CDR2 reads SNEGSKA (reference sequence). The V and J ends lost 3 bases and 1 base respectively, with 13 bases between them. CDR3: CSASQGPGSNQPQHF. The CDR3 bases are TGCAGTGCTAGTCAAGGCCCGGGGAGCAATCAGCCCCAGCATTTT.

This clone is a singleton in its sample. The CDR3 reads CAWSALGLATDTQYF. CDR3 nucleotides: TGTGCCTGGAGCGCCCTCGGACTAGCGACAGATACGCAGTATTTT. The chain links TRBV30 to TRBJ2-3; TRBD2 matches at 9 bases. Germline CDR1 reads GTSNPN; CDR2 reads SVGIG (reference sequence). J gave up 3 bases and V 3 bases, and 7 bases lay outside the gene matches. The CDR3 runs 15 residues.